These T cell receptor beta chains were read from a single sample in a study of OX40 agonist ivuxolimab in advanced cancers. Assay used: immunoSEQ multiplex PCR; TCRdb lists only in-frame clones, some missing. The top ten clones hold approximately 0.54% of a sample with 55,000 to 65,000 clones, around nine tenths of them seen once. The material sequenced was CD4+ or CD8+ T cells sorted from blood, taken in a trial of the OX40 agonist ivuxolimab. The source of these receptors is an adult with an advanced solid tumor such as melanoma, head and neck, liver or kidney cancer. CDR3s leave out the opening cysteine and the closing phenylalanine or tryptophan. Fields, in order: J gene, D gene, V gene, CDR3 length, CDR3 protein. D genes are given only for firm matches.

j_call: TRBJ1-5; d_call: NA; v_call: TRBV15; cdr3_length: 13; cdr3_aa: ATSRASGSNQPQH
j_call: TRBJ2-4; d_call: NA; v_call: TRBV11-2; cdr3_length: 12; cdr3_aa: ASSHRPKPPIQY
j_call: TRBJ2-1; d_call: TRBD2; v_call: TRBV11-3; cdr3_length: 14; cdr3_aa: ASSLRGGSSYNEQF
j_call: TRBJ2-3; d_call: NA; v_call: TRBV7-6; cdr3_length: 11; cdr3_aa: ASRNRITDTQY
j_call: TRBJ2-7; d_call: NA; v_call: TRBV4-3; cdr3_length: 10; cdr3_aa: ASSQDRGLQY
j_call: TRBJ2-7; d_call: NA; v_call: TRBV10-1; cdr3_length: 15; cdr3_aa: ASTHPRRDIEHYEQY
j_call: TRBJ2-7; d_call: NA; v_call: TRBV7-8; cdr3_length: 12; cdr3_aa: ASSRLRVPNEQY
j_call: TRBJ1-2; d_call: NA; v_call: TRBV5-1; cdr3_length: 12; cdr3_aa: ASSLAAEGDGYT
j_call: TRBJ1-1; d_call: TRBD1; v_call: TRBV6-5; cdr3_length: 12; cdr3_aa: ASSSARGLPEAF
j_call: TRBJ2-7; d_call: NA; v_call: TRBV6-1; cdr3_length: 11; cdr3_aa: ASSADTVDEQY
j_call: TRBJ1-5; d_call: TRBD1; v_call: TRBV19; cdr3_length: 12; cdr3_aa: ASSRGQSNQPQH
j_call: TRBJ2-7; d_call: NA; v_call: TRBV5-1; cdr3_length: 9; cdr3_aa: ASSSEYEQY
j_call: TRBJ2-3; d_call: NA; v_call: TRBV29-1; cdr3_length: 12; cdr3_aa: SVERPYHTDTQY
j_call: TRBJ1-2; d_call: TRBD1; v_call: TRBV29-1; cdr3_length: 10; cdr3_aa: SVGTGGYGYT
j_call: TRBJ2-3; d_call: NA; v_call: TRBV7-9; cdr3_length: 13; cdr3_aa: ASSFQGPGSDTQY
j_call: TRBJ2-1; d_call: NA; v_call: TRBV29-1; cdr3_length: 12; cdr3_aa: SVGAPPLYNEQF
j_call: TRBJ2-7; d_call: NA; v_call: TRBV6-5; cdr3_length: 10; cdr3_aa: ASSPGVGEQY
j_call: TRBJ2-5; d_call: NA; v_call: TRBV11-2; cdr3_length: 13; cdr3_aa: ASSRVQGNQETQY
j_call: TRBJ2-1; d_call: TRBD2; v_call: TRBV28; cdr3_length: 14; cdr3_aa: ASRGAGGASYNEQF
j_call: TRBJ2-2; d_call: NA; v_call: TRBV7-2; cdr3_length: 9; cdr3_aa: ASSRDRELF
j_call: TRBJ2-3; d_call: NA; v_call: TRBV5-6; cdr3_length: 10; cdr3_aa: ASSVGQDTQY
j_call: TRBJ2-2; d_call: NA; v_call: TRBV5-1; cdr3_length: 11; cdr3_aa: ASSGGHTGELF
j_call: TRBJ1-3; d_call: NA; v_call: TRBV5-1; cdr3_length: 12; cdr3_aa: ASGAGTAGNTIY
j_call: TRBJ1-1; d_call: NA; v_call: TRBV29-1; cdr3_length: 11; cdr3_aa: SVAEQMNTEAF
j_call: TRBJ2-5; d_call: TRBD2; v_call: TRBV6-5; cdr3_length: 13; cdr3_aa: ASRLAGGPQETQY
j_call: TRBJ2-7; d_call: TRBD2; v_call: TRBV7-9; cdr3_length: 13; cdr3_aa: ASSGSGLLPYEQY
j_call: TRBJ2-4; d_call: TRBD1; v_call: TRBV4-1; cdr3_length: 16; cdr3_aa: ASSRTGEEGLAKNIQY
j_call: TRBJ1-1; d_call: NA; v_call: TRBV2; cdr3_length: 14; cdr3_aa: ASSAARQFMNTEAF
j_call: TRBJ2-3; d_call: NA; v_call: TRBV2; cdr3_length: 13; cdr3_aa: ASSEAGTLADTQY
j_call: TRBJ2-7; d_call: TRBD1; v_call: TRBV6-5; cdr3_length: 12; cdr3_aa: ASSPTGLPYEQY
j_call: TRBJ2-2; d_call: NA; v_call: TRBV4-3; cdr3_length: 13; cdr3_aa: ASSQVGGITGELF
j_call: TRBJ2-7; d_call: NA; v_call: TRBV6-5; cdr3_length: 13; cdr3_aa: ASSYSFTAPYEQY
j_call: TRBJ2-6; d_call: NA; v_call: TRBV18; cdr3_length: 13; cdr3_aa: ASSPLWDGANVLT
j_call: TRBJ2-7; d_call: TRBD1; v_call: TRBV29-1; cdr3_length: 10; cdr3_aa: SVPGQTYEQY
j_call: TRBJ1-6; d_call: NA; v_call: TRBV27; cdr3_length: 13; cdr3_aa: ASRLGSSYNSPLH
j_call: TRBJ2-6; d_call: TRBD1; v_call: TRBV7-2; cdr3_length: 15; cdr3_aa: ASSALGTGAGANVLT
j_call: TRBJ2-2; d_call: TRBD1; v_call: TRBV30; cdr3_length: 13; cdr3_aa: AWRGQAPYTGELF
j_call: TRBJ1-1; d_call: NA; v_call: TRBV10-3; cdr3_length: 11; cdr3_aa: AISKTGETEAF
j_call: TRBJ2-7; d_call: NA; v_call: TRBV27; cdr3_length: 10; cdr3_aa: ASSSNRGFQY
j_call: TRBJ2-2; d_call: NA; v_call: TRBV7-9; cdr3_length: 10; cdr3_aa: ASSLGQGELF
j_call: TRBJ2-1; d_call: TRBD2; v_call: TRBV6-6; cdr3_length: 12; cdr3_aa: ASLSGRANNEQF
j_call: TRBJ1-6; d_call: NA; v_call: TRBV11-2; cdr3_length: 13; cdr3_aa: ASSLLRGAVSPLH